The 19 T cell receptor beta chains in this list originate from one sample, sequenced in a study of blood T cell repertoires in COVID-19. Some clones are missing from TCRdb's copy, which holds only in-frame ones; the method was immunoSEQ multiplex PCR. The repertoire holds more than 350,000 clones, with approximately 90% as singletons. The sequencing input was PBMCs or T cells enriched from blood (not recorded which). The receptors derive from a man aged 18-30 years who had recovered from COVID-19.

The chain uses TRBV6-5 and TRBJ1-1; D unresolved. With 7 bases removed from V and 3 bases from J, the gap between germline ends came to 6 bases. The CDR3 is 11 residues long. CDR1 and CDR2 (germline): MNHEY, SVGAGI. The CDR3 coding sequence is TGTGCCAGCACCTCGGACACTGAAGCTTTCTTT. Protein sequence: CASTSDTEAFF.

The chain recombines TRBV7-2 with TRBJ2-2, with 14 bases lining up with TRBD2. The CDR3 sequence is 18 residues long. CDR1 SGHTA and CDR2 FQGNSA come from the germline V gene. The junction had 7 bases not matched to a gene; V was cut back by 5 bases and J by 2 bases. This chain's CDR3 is CASSPGTSGRFNTGELFF. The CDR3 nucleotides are TGTGCCAGCAGCCCCGGGACTAGCGGGAGATTCAACACCGGGGAGCTGTTTTTT.

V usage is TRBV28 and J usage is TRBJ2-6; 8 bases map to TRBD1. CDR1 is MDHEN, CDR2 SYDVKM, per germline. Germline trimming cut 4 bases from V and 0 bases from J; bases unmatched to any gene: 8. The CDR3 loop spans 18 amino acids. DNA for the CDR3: TGTGCCAGCAGTTCTAGACAGGGGACCTTCTCTGGGGCCAACGTCCTGACTTTC. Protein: CASSSRQGTFSGANVLTF. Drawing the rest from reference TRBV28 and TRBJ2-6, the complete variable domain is DVKVTQSSRYLVKRTGEKVFLECVQDMDHENMFWYRQDPGLGLRLIYFSYDVKMKEKGDIPEGYSVSREKKERFSLILESASTNQTSMYLCASSSRQGTFSGANVLTFGAGSRLTVL.

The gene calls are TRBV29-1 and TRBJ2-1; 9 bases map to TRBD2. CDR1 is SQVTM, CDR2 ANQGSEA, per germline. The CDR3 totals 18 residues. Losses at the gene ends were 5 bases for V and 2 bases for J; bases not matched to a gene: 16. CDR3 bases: TGCAGCGTTAGGCAGGTAGGTAGCGGGAGCGGAACCTACAATGAGCAGTTCTTC. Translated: CSVRQVGSGSGTYNEQFF.

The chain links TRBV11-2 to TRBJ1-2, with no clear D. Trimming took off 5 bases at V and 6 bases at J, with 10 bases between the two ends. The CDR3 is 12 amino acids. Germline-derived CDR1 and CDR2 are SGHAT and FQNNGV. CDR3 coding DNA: TGTGCCAGCAGCGTAACCCTACATGGCTACACCTTC. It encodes CASSVTLHGYTF.

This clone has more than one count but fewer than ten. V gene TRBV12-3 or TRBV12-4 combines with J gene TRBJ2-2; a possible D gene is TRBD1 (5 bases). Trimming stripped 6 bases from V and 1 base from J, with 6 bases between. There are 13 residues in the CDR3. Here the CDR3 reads CASRDKNTGELFF. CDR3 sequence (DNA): TGTGCCAGCAGGGACAAGAACACCGGGGAGCTGTTTTTT.

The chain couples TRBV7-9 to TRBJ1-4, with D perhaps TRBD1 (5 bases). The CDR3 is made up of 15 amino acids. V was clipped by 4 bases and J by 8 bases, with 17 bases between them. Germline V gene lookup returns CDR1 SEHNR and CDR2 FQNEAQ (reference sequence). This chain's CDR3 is CASSSRPGIEEKLFF. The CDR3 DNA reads TGTGCCAGCAGCTCCCGACCAGGGATTGAGGAAAAACTGTTTTTT.

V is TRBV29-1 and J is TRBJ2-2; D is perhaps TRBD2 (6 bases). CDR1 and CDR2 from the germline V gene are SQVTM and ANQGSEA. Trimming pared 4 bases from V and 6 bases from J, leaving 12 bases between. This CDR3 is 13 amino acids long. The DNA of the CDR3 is TGCAGCGTTGTCCGCGGGATCTCCGGGGAGCTGTTTTTT. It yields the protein CSVVRGISGELFF.

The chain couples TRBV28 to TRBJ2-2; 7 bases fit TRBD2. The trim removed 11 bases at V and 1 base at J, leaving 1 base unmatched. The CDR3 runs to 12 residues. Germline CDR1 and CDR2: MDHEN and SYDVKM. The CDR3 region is CASGGNTGELFF. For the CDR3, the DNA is TGTGCCTCGGGGGGGAACACCGGGGAGCTGTTTTTT. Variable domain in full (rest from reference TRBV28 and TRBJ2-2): DVKVTQSSRYLVKRTGEKVFLECVQDMDHENMFWYRQDPGLGLRLIYFSYDVKMKEKGDIPEGYSVSREKKERFSLILESASTNQTSMYLCASGGNTGELFFGEGSRLTVL.

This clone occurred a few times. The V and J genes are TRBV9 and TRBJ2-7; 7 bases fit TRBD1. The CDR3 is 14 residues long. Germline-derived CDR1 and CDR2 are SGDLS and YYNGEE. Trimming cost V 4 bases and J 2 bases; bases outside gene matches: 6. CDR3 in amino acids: CASSTTGNPYEQYF. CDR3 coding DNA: TGTGCCAGCAGCACGACAGGGAATCCCTACGAGCAGTACTTC.

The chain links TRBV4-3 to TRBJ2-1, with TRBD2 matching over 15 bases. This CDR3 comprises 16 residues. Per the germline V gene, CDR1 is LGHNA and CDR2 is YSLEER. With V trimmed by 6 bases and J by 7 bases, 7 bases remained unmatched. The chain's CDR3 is CASRETGTSGRNEQFF. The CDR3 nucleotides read TGCGCCAGCAGGGAGACCGGGACTAGCGGGAGGAATGAGCAGTTCTTC.

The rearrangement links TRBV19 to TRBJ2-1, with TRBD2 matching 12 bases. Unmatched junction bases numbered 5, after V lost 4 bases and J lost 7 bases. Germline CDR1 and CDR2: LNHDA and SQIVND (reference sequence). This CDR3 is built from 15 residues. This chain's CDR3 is CASSRLAGVGNEQFF. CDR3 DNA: TGTGCCAGTAGTAGACTAGCGGGAGTGGGGAATGAGCAGTTCTTC.

CDR3 DNA sequence: TGTGCCAGCAGCCGGAACGGGGCAACTAATGAAAAACTGTTTTTT. Encoded protein: CASSRNGATNEKLFF. This rearrangement joins TRBV5-6 to TRBJ1-4; unclear D gene. The CDR3 loop spans 15 amino acids. The V and J ends lost 4 bases and 0 bases respectively, with 10 bases between them. Germline CDR1 is SGHDT and CDR2 is YYEEEE. Drawing the rest from reference TRBV5-6 and TRBJ1-4, the complete variable domain is DAGVTQSPTHLIKTRGQQVTLRCSPKSGHDTVSWYQQALGQGPQFIFQYYEEEERQRGNFPDRFSGHQFPNYSSELNVNALLLGDSALYLCASSRNGATNEKLFFGSGTQLSVL.

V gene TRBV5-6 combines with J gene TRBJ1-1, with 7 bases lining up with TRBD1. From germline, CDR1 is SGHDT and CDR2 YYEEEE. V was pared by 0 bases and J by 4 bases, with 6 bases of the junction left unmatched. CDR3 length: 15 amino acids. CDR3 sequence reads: CASSLERDRATEAFF. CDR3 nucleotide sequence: TGTGCCAGCAGCTTGGAAAGAGACAGGGCCACTGAAGCTTTCTTT.

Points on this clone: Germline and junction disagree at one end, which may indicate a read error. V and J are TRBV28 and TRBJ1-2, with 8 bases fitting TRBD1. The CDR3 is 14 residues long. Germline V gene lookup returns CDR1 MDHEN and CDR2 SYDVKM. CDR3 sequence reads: CASSLSGRGQVRAF. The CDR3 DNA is TGTGCCAGCAGTTTAAGTGGCAGGGGGCAGGTTAGGGCCTTC.

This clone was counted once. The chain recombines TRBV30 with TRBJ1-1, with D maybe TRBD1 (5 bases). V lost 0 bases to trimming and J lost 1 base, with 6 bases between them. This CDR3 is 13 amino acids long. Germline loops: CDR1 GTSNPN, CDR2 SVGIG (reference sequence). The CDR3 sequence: CAWSVQENTEAFF. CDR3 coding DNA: TGTGCCTGGAGTGTACAGGAGAACACTGAAGCTTTCTTT. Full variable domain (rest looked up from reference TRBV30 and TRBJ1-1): SQTIHQWPATLVQPVGSPLSLECTVEGTSNPNLYWYRQAAGRGLQLLFYSVGIGQISSEVPQNLSASRPQDRQFILSSKKLLLSDSGFYLCAWSVQENTEAFFGQGTRLTVV.

The CDR3 loop is CASSPTGGRETQYF. Here the CDR3 DNA reads TGTGCCAGCAGTCCTACCGGGGGGAGGGAGACCCAGTACTTC. The chain links TRBV4-2 to TRBJ2-5; TRBD2 agrees at 7 bases. The J segment lost 5 bases and the V segment lost 6 bases, leaving 9 bases of the junction unmatched. The CDR3 spans 14 residues. The V gene's germline CDR1 is LGHNA and CDR2 YNFKEQ.

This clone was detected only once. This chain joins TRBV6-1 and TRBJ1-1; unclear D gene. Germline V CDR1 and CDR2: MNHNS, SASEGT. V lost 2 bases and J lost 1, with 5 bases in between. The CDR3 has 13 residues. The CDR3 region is CASSEFRNTEAFF. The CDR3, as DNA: TGTGCCAGCAGTGAATTCCGGAACACTGAAGCTTTCTTT.

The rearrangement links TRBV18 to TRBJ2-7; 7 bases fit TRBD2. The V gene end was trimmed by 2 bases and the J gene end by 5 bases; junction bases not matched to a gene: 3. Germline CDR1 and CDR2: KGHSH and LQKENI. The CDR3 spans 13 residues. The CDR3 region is CASSPMSGNEQYF. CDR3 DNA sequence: TGTGCCAGCTCACCAATGAGCGGGAACGAGCAGTACTTC.